This is a list of T cell receptor beta chains from one sample in a study of Ad26.COV2.S vaccination and SARS-CoV-2 variants. The data were produced by immunoSEQ multiplex PCR, yet TCRdb's version contains in-frame clones alone and is incomplete. The sample contains around 370,000 clones, 80% to 90% of which appear only once. The starting material was peripheral blood, obtained in a trial of Ad26.COV2.S vaccine versus placebo. The receptors originated from a person between 18 and 65 years old who received the Ad26.COV2.S COVID-19 vaccine or a placebo. The CDR3 runs from the conserved cysteine through the conserved F or W. Fields, in order: CDR3 DNA, CDR3 protein, clone size, V gene, D gene, J gene. D genes are given only for firm matches. A clone size is listed for some rows: how often the clone was seen (once, few, many), or a class if it is expanded.

CDR3 DNA: TGTGCCAGCAGCCCCCAGGGCAGGGCTGGAAACACCATATATTTT; CDR3 protein: CASSPQGRAGNTIYF; clone size: few; V gene: TRBV7-9; D gene: NA; J gene: TRBJ1-3
CDR3 DNA: TGTGCCAGCATGACCGGGTTTGGCACAGATACGCAGTATTTT; CDR3 protein: CASMTGFGTDTQYF; clone size: NA; V gene: TRBV2; D gene: NA; J gene: TRBJ2-3
CDR3 DNA: TGTGCCTGGAGTGGGGGACAGGGGTCCCCCGGGGAGCTGTTTTTT; CDR3 protein: CAWSGGQGSPGELFF; clone size: NA; V gene: TRBV30; D gene: TRBD1; J gene: TRBJ2-2
CDR3 DNA: TGTGCCACCAGCAACCGGGACAGCTCCTACGAGCAGTACTTC; CDR3 protein: CATSNRDSSYEQYF; clone size: NA; V gene: TRBV15; D gene: TRBD1; J gene: TRBJ2-7
CDR3 DNA: TGTGCCAGCAGTTCTTTGGCTCAGCCCCAGCATTTT; CDR3 protein: CASSSLAQPQHF; clone size: NA; V gene: TRBV12-3/TRBV12-4; D gene: NA; J gene: TRBJ1-5
CDR3 DNA: TGCGCCAGCAGCCAACAAGCGGCGGGAGGACACGAGCAGTACTTC; CDR3 protein: CASSQQAAGGHEQYF; clone size: few; V gene: TRBV4-1; D gene: TRBD2; J gene: TRBJ2-7
CDR3 DNA: TGTGCCAGCTCTCTCACGGCGCAGGGGGGACACAATGAGCAGTTCTTC; CDR3 protein: CASSLTAQGGHNEQFF; clone size: NA; V gene: TRBV18; D gene: NA; J gene: TRBJ2-1
CDR3 DNA: TGTGCCAGCGGGAACGAGGGCGCGGCGGCGGAGACCCAGTACTTC; CDR3 protein: CASGNEGAAAETQYF; clone size: NA; V gene: TRBV6-5; D gene: NA; J gene: TRBJ2-5
CDR3 DNA: TGTGCCAGCAGTGAACAGGGCTACAATGAGCAGTTCTTC; CDR3 protein: CASSEQGYNEQFF; clone size: NA; V gene: TRBV6-1; D gene: NA; J gene: TRBJ2-1
CDR3 DNA: TGTGCCAGCAGCCAAGATGTCAGGGGAGAGACCCAGTACTTC; CDR3 protein: CASSQDVRGETQYF; clone size: NA; V gene: TRBV14; D gene: NA; J gene: TRBJ2-5
CDR3 DNA: TGTGCCAGCTCACCAAGAGCTAGCGGGAGTCCTCACGAGCAGTACTTC; CDR3 protein: CASSPRASGSPHEQYF; clone size: NA; V gene: TRBV18; D gene: TRBD2; J gene: TRBJ2-7
CDR3 DNA: TGTGCCAGCAGCGCAGGGGACAGGGGTTACAATGAGCAGTTCTTC; CDR3 protein: CASSAGDRGYNEQFF; clone size: NA; V gene: TRBV9; D gene: TRBD1; J gene: TRBJ2-1
CDR3 DNA: TGTGCCAGCAGTTATGACAGGAACACCGGGGAGCTGTTTTTT; CDR3 protein: CASSYDRNTGELFF; clone size: once; V gene: TRBV6-5; D gene: NA; J gene: TRBJ2-2
CDR3 DNA: TGTGCCAGCAGTAAGAAGAGGCTGGTGAGCGGGAGGGTCGAGGAGACCCAGTACTTC; CDR3 protein: CASSKKRLVSGRVEETQYF; clone size: NA; V gene: TRBV13; D gene: TRBD2; J gene: TRBJ2-5
CDR3 DNA: TGCGCCAGCAGCCAAGATAGGCTAGCGGGATACAATGAGCAGTTCTTC; CDR3 protein: CASSQDRLAGYNEQFF; clone size: NA; V gene: TRBV4-3; D gene: TRBD2; J gene: TRBJ2-1
CDR3 DNA: TGTGCCATCAGCCCCGGGAGAGCTAACGAGCAGTACTTC; CDR3 protein: CAISPGRANEQYF; clone size: NA; V gene: TRBV10-3; D gene: NA; J gene: TRBJ2-7
CDR3 DNA: TGCGCCAGCAGCTTGTCTGGGATGGGTTACGAGCAGTACTTC; CDR3 protein: CASSLSGMGYEQYF; clone size: NA; V gene: TRBV5-1; D gene: NA; J gene: TRBJ2-7
CDR3 DNA: TGCGCCAGCAGCCAAGAGCAAGCGGGAAGGAACACCGGGGAGCTGTTTTTT; CDR3 protein: CASSQEQAGRNTGELFF; clone size: medium-sized; V gene: TRBV4-1; D gene: TRBD2; J gene: TRBJ2-2
CDR3 DNA: TGTGCCAGCAGCTTGGGCTGGAACACAGATACGCAGTATTTT; CDR3 protein: CASSLGWNTDTQYF; clone size: once; V gene: TRBV5-4; D gene: NA; J gene: TRBJ2-3
CDR3 DNA: TGTGCCAGCAGCTTTCACGGGGCCAGGGTATTCGTGACCCAGTACTTC; CDR3 protein: CASSFHGARVFVTQYF; clone size: NA; V gene: TRBV7-9; D gene: NA; J gene: TRBJ2-5
CDR3 DNA: TGCGCCAGCAGCTTGGCGTGGAGCAATCAGCCCCAGCATTTT; CDR3 protein: CASSLAWSNQPQHF; clone size: NA; V gene: TRBV5-1; D gene: NA; J gene: TRBJ1-5
CDR3 DNA: TGCGCCAGCAGCTTGGGGCAGGCAAAACAGTACTTC; CDR3 protein: CASSLGQAKQYF; clone size: NA; V gene: TRBV5-1; D gene: NA; J gene: TRBJ2-5
CDR3 DNA: TGTGCCAGCAGTCTTATTTGGGCTTTGGCGGATAACACCGGGGAGCTGTTTTTT; CDR3 protein: CASSLIWALADNTGELFF; clone size: NA; V gene: TRBV6-6; D gene: NA; J gene: TRBJ2-2
CDR3 DNA: TGTGCCAGCAGCATTCGACCGGGACAGGGTAACTCACCCCTCCACTTT; CDR3 protein: CASSIRPGQGNSPLHF; clone size: NA; V gene: TRBV7-2; D gene: TRBD1; J gene: TRBJ1-6
CDR3 DNA: TGTGCCAGCAGCTTAGGAGATGGGGGCAGCGCTGGAAACACCATATATTTT; CDR3 protein: CASSLGDGGSAGNTIYF; clone size: many; V gene: TRBV7-9; D gene: NA; J gene: TRBJ1-3
CDR3 DNA: TGCGCCAGCAGCTTGCGTCAGGGCGGCACCGGGGAGCTGTTTTTT; CDR3 protein: CASSLRQGGTGELFF; clone size: NA; V gene: TRBV5-1; D gene: NA; J gene: TRBJ2-2
CDR3 DNA: TGTGCCAGCAGCGTAGTAGGGCAGGCGTACAATGAGCAGTTCTTC; CDR3 protein: CASSVVGQAYNEQFF; clone size: NA; V gene: TRBV9; D gene: NA; J gene: TRBJ2-1
CDR3 DNA: TGTGCCATCAACGGGGGGAGGGCCTGGGGTGAGCAGTTCTTC; CDR3 protein: CAINGGRAWGEQFF; clone size: NA; V gene: TRBV6-5; D gene: TRBD2; J gene: TRBJ2-1
CDR3 DNA: TGTGCCATCAGCCCGACAGGGATAAATCAGCCCCAGCATTTT; CDR3 protein: CAISPTGINQPQHF; clone size: NA; V gene: TRBV10-3; D gene: TRBD1; J gene: TRBJ1-5
CDR3 DNA: TGTGCCAGCAGCCCAGGGACTAGCGGGAGTTTTGAGCAGTTCTTC; CDR3 protein: CASSPGTSGSFEQFF; clone size: NA; V gene: TRBV7-2; D gene: TRBD2; J gene: TRBJ2-1
CDR3 DNA: TGTGCCAGCAGTGTAACCGGGACCCTAAGGACAGATACGCAGTATTTT; CDR3 protein: CASSVTGTLRTDTQYF; clone size: NA; V gene: TRBV6-1; D gene: NA; J gene: TRBJ2-3
CDR3 DNA: TGCGCCAGCAGCTCGGACAGGTTTCAGCAGTACTTC; CDR3 protein: CASSSDRFQQYF; clone size: NA; V gene: TRBV5-1; D gene: TRBD1; J gene: TRBJ2-7
CDR3 DNA: TGTGCCAGCAGCGTAGGACCCCCAGATACGCAGTATTTT; CDR3 protein: CASSVGPPDTQYF; clone size: few; V gene: TRBV9; D gene: NA; J gene: TRBJ2-3
CDR3 DNA: TGCGCCAGCAAGGTCCGGGACCTTGGCGACGAGCAGTACTTC; CDR3 protein: CASKVRDLGDEQYF; clone size: NA; V gene: TRBV10-1; D gene: NA; J gene: TRBJ2-7
CDR3 DNA: TGTGCCAGCAGCCAAGTGGGTGAGCAGTACTTC; CDR3 protein: CASSQVGEQYF; clone size: NA; V gene: TRBV14; D gene: NA; J gene: TRBJ2-7
CDR3 DNA: TGTGCCAGCAGCTTAGAAGGCGGGTGGCAGGGAAACAATGAGCAGTTCTTC; CDR3 protein: CASSLEGGWQGNNEQFF; clone size: few; V gene: TRBV11-3; D gene: NA; J gene: TRBJ2-1
CDR3 DNA: TGTGCCAGCAGTCTGCGGGGTGCTAATGAAAAACTGTTTTTT; CDR3 protein: CASSLRGANEKLFF; clone size: once; V gene: TRBV27; D gene: NA; J gene: TRBJ1-4
CDR3 DNA: TGTGCCAGCAGTAGGGACCTCAGGGAGACCCAGTACTTC; CDR3 protein: CASSRDLRETQYF; clone size: NA; V gene: TRBV6-5; D gene: NA; J gene: TRBJ2-5
CDR3 DNA: TGTGCCAGCAGTAAACCAGGGGGTCTGAGGGAGACCCAGTACTTC; CDR3 protein: CASSKPGGLRETQYF; clone size: NA; V gene: TRBV6-6; D gene: TRBD1; J gene: TRBJ2-5
CDR3 DNA: TGTGCCATCAGTGAGAACCGGGGGGGGCCCAGCAATGAGCAGTTCTTC; CDR3 protein: CAISENRGGPSNEQFF; clone size: NA; V gene: TRBV10-3; D gene: TRBD2; J gene: TRBJ2-1
CDR3 DNA: TGTGCCACCAGCAGAGATTTACCGGGAGCTGGAGATACGCAGTATTTT; CDR3 protein: CATSRDLPGAGDTQYF; clone size: NA; V gene: TRBV15; D gene: NA; J gene: TRBJ2-3
CDR3 DNA: TGTGCCAGCAGCCCAAGACAGGGGAGATGGAACACTGAAGCTTTCTTT; CDR3 protein: CASSPRQGRWNTEAFF; clone size: NA; V gene: TRBV5-6; D gene: TRBD1; J gene: TRBJ1-1
CDR3 DNA: TGTGCCACCAGTGCGGACACAGATACGCAGTATTTT; CDR3 protein: CATSADTDTQYF; clone size: NA; V gene: TRBV24-1; D gene: NA; J gene: TRBJ2-3
CDR3 DNA: TGTGCCAGCAGCTCCGGGAAGGACGGGGAGACCCAGTACTTC; CDR3 protein: CASSSGKDGETQYF; clone size: NA; V gene: TRBV5-4; D gene: NA; J gene: TRBJ2-5
CDR3 DNA: TGCAGCGTTGCCCAGCGGACTGCGGATACGCAGTATTTT; CDR3 protein: CSVAQRTADTQYF; clone size: NA; V gene: TRBV29-1; D gene: NA; J gene: TRBJ2-3